This is a list of T cell receptor beta chains from one sample in a study of cytomegalovirus exposure and HLA in healthy donors. Data came from immunoSEQ multiplex PCR; TCRdb stores just in-frame clones and leaves some out. The table lists more than 85,000 clones, over 60% of them singletons. The specimen sequenced was PBMCs. Every receptor here comes from a woman between 25 and 40 years old in good health and CMV-seronegative. CDR3s include the opening cysteine and the closing phenylalanine or tryptophan. The D gene is left open where the match is weak. Expanded clones are given a class, and other clones once, few, many or no size at all.

len	v_gene	j_gene	abundance	d_gene	CDR3nt	CDR3aa
14	TRBV30	TRBJ2-3	once	-	TGTGCCTGGAGTCATACCGGGGTCAAAGGTACGCAGTATTTT	CAWSHTGVKGTQYF
14	TRBV25-1	TRBJ2-1	-	TRBD2	TGTGCCAGCACCGACGGGGGGTTGGGAGATGAGCAGTTCTTC	CASTDGGLGDEQFF
13	TRBV7-2	TRBJ2-5	-	-	TGTGCCAGCAGCTTGGGACTCCAAGAGACCCAGTACTTC	CASSLGLQETQYF
16	TRBV4-1	TRBJ1-4	-	-	TGCGCCAGCAGCCAGTCCTGGGCTGCAACTAATGAAAAACTGTTTTTT	CASSQSWAATNEKLFF
14	TRBV11-2	TRBJ2-5	-	TRBD1	TGTGCCAGCAGCCCGAATACAGGGGAAGAGACCCAGTACTTC	CASSPNTGEETQYF
15	TRBV7-9	TRBJ1-1	-	TRBD1	TGTGCCAGCAGCCAATACGGACAGGGGAACACTGAAGCTTTCTTT	CASSQYGQGNTEAFF
14	TRBV9	TRBJ1-2	-	TRBD1	TGTGCCAGCAGCGAGGGACAGGGGGCGTATGGCTACACCTTC	CASSEGQGAYGYTF
15	TRBV18	TRBJ2-2	-	TRBD1	TGTGCCAGCTCACCGGGACAGGGAGGCACCGGGGAGCTGTTTTTT	CASSPGQGGTGELFF
14	TRBV19	TRBJ2-7	few	-	TGTGCCAGTAGAGGACTTATTCCCCCCTACGAGCAGTACTTC	CASRGLIPPYEQYF
14	TRBV7-2	TRBJ2-6	few	-	TGTGCCAGCCTATTGAGCTCTGGGGCCAACGTCCTGACTTTC	CASLLSSGANVLTF
14	TRBV29-1	TRBJ2-3	-	TRBD1	TGCAGCGCGGGACAGGGGGCATTTTATAATACGCAGTATTTT	CSAGQGAFYNTQYF
17	TRBV18	TRBJ1-5	-	TRBD1	TGTGCCAGCTCACCGGGACAGGGGATTTATAGCAATCAGCCCCAGCATTTT	CASSPGQGIYSNQPQHF
17	TRBV5-1	TRBJ2-7	-	-	TGCGCCAGCAGCTTGGCGGCCGGGATGCCGAGCTCCTACGAGCAGTACTTC	CASSLAAGMPSSYEQYF
14	TRBV30	TRBJ2-2	-	TRBD1	TGTGCCTGGAAAGACAGGGGTTTCACCGGGGAGCTGTTTTTT	CAWKDRGFTGELFF
15	TRBV2	TRBJ1-2	-	TRBD1	TGTGCACTGCCCGGACGAGGACAGGTTAACTATGGCTACACCTTC	CALPGRGQVNYGYTF
19	TRBV1	TRBJ2-3	-	-	TGCACCAGCAGCCCTAACGGCCTCCGACTAGCGGCAAGCACAGATACGCAGTATTTT	CTSSPNGLRLAASTDTQYF
16	TRBV5-1	TRBJ2-3	-	-	TGCGCCAGCAGCCTCGACCTTAGGACAGACACAGATACGCAGTATTTT	CASSLDLRTDTDTQYF
17	TRBV4-3	TRBJ2-3	-	TRBD2	TGCGCCAGCAGCCAGGATGCGGGACTAGCGGACACAGATACGCAGTATTTT	CASSQDAGLADTDTQYF
16	TRBV5-8	TRBJ2-7	few	TRBD1	TGTGCCAGCAGAGCCGCCGGGACAGGGAGCTCCTACGAGCAGTACTTC	CASRAAGTGSSYEQYF
15	TRBV27	TRBJ2-7	few	TRBD2	TGTGCCAGCAGTCCCAGCGGGGGGCTCTACGAGCGGCAGTACTTC	CASSPSGGLYERQYF
14	TRBV29-1	TRBJ2-7	-	TRBD2	TGCAGCGTCGGAGAAGCGGGAGGCCCTTACGAGCAGTACTTC	CSVGEAGGPYEQYF
17	TRBV4-1	TRBJ1-6	-	-	TGCGCCAGCAGCCCGGACAGCCGGAGCTCCTATAATTCACCCCTCCACTTT	CASSPDSRSSYNSPLHF
13	TRBV28	TRBJ1-1	-	TRBD1	TGTGCCAGCATACAGACAGGGCCCACTGAAGCTTTCTTT	CASIQTGPTEAFF
14	TRBV27	TRBJ1-2	-	-	TGTGCCAGCAGTTTAACCGGGAGGATCTATGGCTACACCTTC	CASSLTGRIYGYTF
15	TRBV4-2	TRBJ2-2	-	TRBD1	TGTGCCAGCAGCCAAGGACAGGGGGATGGCGGGGAGCTGTTTTTT	CASSQGQGDGGELFF
17	TRBV15	TRBJ1-1	few	TRBD1	TGTGCCACCAGCAGAGATGGGACAGGGGAAAGGAACACTGAAGCTTTCTTT	CATSRDGTGERNTEAFF
13	TRBV18	TRBJ2-5	-	-	TGTGCCAGCTCACCTGGACAAGAAGAGACCCAGTACTTC	CASSPGQEETQYF
16	TRBV4-3	TRBJ1-5	-	-	TGCGCCAGCAGCCAAACTCCGTTGTCGGGGAATCAGCCCCAGCATTTT	CASSQTPLSGNQPQHF
16	TRBV4-2	TRBJ2-5	-	TRBD2	TGTGCCAGCAGCCATTGGACTAGCGGGAGGGAAGAGACCCAGTACTTC	CASSHWTSGREETQYF
15	TRBV7-2	TRBJ2-7	once	TRBD2	TGTGCCAGCAGCCCCCTGGCGGCGGGGGTCTACGAGCAGTACTTC	CASSPLAAGVYEQYF
16	TRBV6-1	TRBJ2-7	-	TRBD1	TGTGCCAGCAGTGAAGACTTAGGGACAGGGTCCTACGAGCAGTACTTC	CASSEDLGTGSYEQYF
13	TRBV5-6	TRBJ2-7	-	-	TGTGCCAGCAGCTTGGGCCCGGTCGGCGAGCAGTACTTC	CASSLGPVGEQYF
17	TRBV30	TRBJ2-6	-	TRBD1	TGTGCCTGGTTCCCCGACAGGGGGGTACTCGGGGCCAACGTCCTGACTTTC	CAWFPDRGVLGANVLTF
14	TRBV29-1	TRBJ2-7	few	TRBD2	TGCAGCGTTGCGGGGGGGGAGGGTACCTACGAGCAGTACTTC	CSVAGGEGTYEQYF
15	TRBV6-5	TRBJ2-7	-	-	TGTGCCAGCAGGTCAGGGCAGGTAGTTTCCTACGAGCAGTACTTC	CASRSGQVVSYEQYF
17	TRBV9	TRBJ1-1	-	TRBD1	TGTGCCAGCAGCGTAGTCGGGACAGGGGGCGCGGGCACTGAAGCTTTCTTT	CASSVVGTGGAGTEAFF
16	TRBV7-2	TRBJ2-5	few	TRBD1	TGTGCCAGCAGCAAACGGAGGACAGGGCACCAAGAGACCCAGTACTTC	CASSKRRTGHQETQYF
13	TRBV28	TRBJ1-1	few	-	TGTGCCAGCAGGCGGGGCATGACCACTGAAGCTTTCTTT	CASRRGMTTEAFF
16	TRBV9	TRBJ2-3	-	TRBD2	TGTGCCAGCAGCGTAGCTAGCGGGGCTAGCACAGATACGCAGTATTTT	CASSVASGASTDTQYF
16	TRBV5-1	TRBJ2-3	few	TRBD1	TGCGCCAGCAGCTGGGGACAGGGCCCGAGCACAGATACGCAGTATTTT	CASSWGQGPSTDTQYF
13	TRBV19	TRBJ2-1	-	-	TGTGCCAGTAGTATTCCTACCTACAATGAGCAGTTCTTC	CASSIPTYNEQFF
14	TRBV7-2	TRBJ1-1	-	TRBD1	TGTGCCAGCAGCACAACGCCTGACAGGGGTGGAGCTTTCTTT	CASSTTPDRGGAFF
14	TRBV29-1	TRBJ2-7	-	-	TGCAGCGCGCAGGGTCCCCAGGAACCCTACGAGCAGTACTTC	CSAQGPQEPYEQYF
13	TRBV7-9	TRBJ1-1	few	-	TGTGCCAGCAGCACCGGGGGGTCGACTGAAGCTTTCTTT	CASSTGGSTEAFF
16	TRBV4-3	TRBJ2-7	-	TRBD1	TGCGCCAGCAGCCCAACCGGACAGGGCGCGACCTACGAGCAGTACTTC	CASSPTGQGATYEQYF
11	TRBV10-3	TRBJ2-1	few	-	TGTGCCATCAGTGAGGAGATTGAGCAGTTCTTC	CAISEEIEQFF
14	TRBV28	TRBJ1-1	-	TRBD1	TGTGCCAGCACCCAACCAGGGGGCTGGACTGAAGCTTTCTTT	CASTQPGGWTEAFF
15	TRBV6-5	TRBJ2-5	few	TRBD1	TGTGCCAGCAGTTACTATCCAGGGGGTGAGGAGACCCAGTACTTC	CASSYYPGGEETQYF